A single sample is the source of the 32 T cell receptor beta chains below, sequenced in a study of CD8 T cells in Susac syndrome. When the RNA was reverse transcribed, random hexamers were used with an input of roughly 0.45 to 1 ug. TCRdb recomputed calls from the immunoSEQ multiplex PCR reads with MiXCR, one row per CDR3 protein. This sample carries 250,000 to 350,000 distinct CDR3 sequences, 92% of them seen once, and the ten largest clones take around 0.07%. The sample was CD4+ T cells from PBMCs. These receptors came from a human donor with multiple sclerosis.

The rearrangement links TRBV30 to TRBJ1-5; 10 positions match TRBD1. V trimming: 2 bases; J trimming: 1 base; junction bases outside the gene matches: 8. The CDR3 sequence is 17 residues long. Germline V gene sequence: CDR1 GTSNPN, CDR2 SVGIG (reference sequence). The CDR3 region has the DNA TGTGCCTGGAGTCGAGACAGGGGGCCGAGGAGCAATCAGCCCCAGCATTTT. Its protein product is CAWSRDRGPRSNQPQHF.

The chain couples TRBV24-1 to TRBJ2-1; D could derive from TRBD1 or TRBD2 (5 bases each). The ends were cut back, 4 bases at V and 6 bases at J, with 12 bases in the middle. CDR1 is KGHDR, CDR2 SFDVKD, per germline. The CDR3 extends over 14 amino acids. In nucleotides, the CDR3 is TGTGCCACCAGTGAGGGTGGGGCGGGCAATGAGCAGTTCTTC. This sequence encodes CATSEGGAGNEQFF.

The chain employs TRBV5-1 and TRBJ2-1, with 7 positions matching TRBD2. Looked up from germline, CDR1 is SGHRS and CDR2 is YFSETQ. The trim removed 0 bases at V and 3 bases at J, leaving 6 bases unmatched. The CDR3 has 16 residues. This CDR3 is CASSLEGGSGYNEQFF. CDR3 DNA: TGCGCCAGCAGCTTGGAAGGCGGGAGCGGCTACAATGAGCAGTTCTTC.

V usage is TRBV21-1 and J usage is TRBJ2-1; no DNA check was done on the table's D call, TRBD1. TRBV21-1 constitutes a pseudogene. The CDR3 length is 15 residues. The CDR3 nucleotides read TGTGCCAGCAGCCAAAAGGTCGGTACCGACCCCCAGCAGTTCTTC. It encodes CASSQKVGTDPQQFF.

This clonotype was seen only once. The rearrangement joins TRBV27 to TRBJ1-2; D is uncertain. V lost 7 bases to trimming and J lost 8 bases, with 17 bases between them. This CDR3 contains 13 residues. In germline, CDR1 is MNHEY, CDR2 SMNVEV (reference sequence). CDR3 sequence (DNA): TGTGCCAGCAAAATTGACGTTGGCGGAGGCTACACCTTC. Protein: CASKIDVGGGYTF.

The chain employs TRBV25-1 and TRBJ1-3, with D tentatively TRBD1 (5 bases). The CDR3 totals 14 residues. The germline V and J ends were trimmed by 6 bases and 3 bases, with 12 bases remaining between them. Germline values: CDR1 MGHDK, CDR2 SYGVNS. The CDR3 DNA reads TGTGCCAGCAGGGGGCCGTTGGATGGAAACACCATATATTTT. Encoded protein: CASRGPLDGNTIYF.

This clonotype was observed a single time. This chain connects TRBV18 to TRBJ1-5; maybe TRBD1 (5 bases). Per the germline V gene, CDR1 is KGHSH and CDR2 is LQKENI. V was trimmed by 3 bases and J by 0 bases, leaving 18 bases between them. This CDR3 region has 18 residues. The CDR3 protein is CASSPSSRGLNSNQPQHF. CDR3 sequence (DNA): TGTGCCAGCTCACCTTCCTCGAGGGGTCTAAATAGCAATCAGCCCCAGCATTTT.

This chain uses TRBV7-2 with TRBJ1-1; a possible D gene is TRBD1 (6 bases). Per germline, CDR1 SGHTA and CDR2 FQGNSA. Between the trimmed V and J ends, which lost 1 base and 1 base, there was a span of 13 bases. This CDR3 has 16 amino acids. Here the CDR3 DNA reads TGTGCCAGCAGCTTAGGGGGGGCCCCGGGGAACACTGAAGCTTTCTTT. Translating it yields CASSLGGAPGNTEAFF.

The chain's CDR3 is CASSIRVNQPQHF. CDR3 nucleotide sequence: TGTGCCAGTAGTATAAGAGTAAATCAGCCCCAGCATTTT. This chain joins TRBV19 and TRBJ1-5; D uncertain. Germline lookup yields CDR1 LNHDA and CDR2 SQIVND (reference sequence). V lost 2 bases, J lost 4 bases, and 6 bases lay in between. CDR3 length: 13 residues.

V is TRBV5-4 and J is TRBJ2-2; no reliable D call. The V end lost 2 bases, the J end lost 9 bases, and 17 bases lay between the germline ends. Germline lookup yields CDR1 SGHNT and CDR2 YYREEE (reference sequence). The CDR3 sequence is 15 residues long. CDR3 DNA sequence: TGTGCCAGCAGCTTAAGGCACGGCCCTGGGCGGGAGCTGTTTTTT. Protein product: CASSLRHGPGRELFF. Full variable domain (rest looked up from reference TRBV5-4 and TRBJ2-2): ETGVTQSPTHLIKTRGQQVTLRCSSQSGHNTVSWYQQALGQGPQFIFQYYREEENGRGNFPPRFSGLQFPNYSSELNVNALELDDSALYLCASSLRHGPGRELFFGEGSRLTVL.

The chain couples TRBV27 to TRBJ1-2; perhaps TRBD1 as D (5 bases). Germline V gene data show CDR1 as MNHEY and CDR2 as SMNVEV (reference sequence). The CDR3 loop spans 14 amino acids. The V end was cut by 3 bases, the J end by 7 bases, with 15 bases between. The CDR3 loop reads CASSFRDRRGGYTF. The CDR3 bases are TGTGCCAGCAGTTTTCGGGACCGTCGGGGTGGCTACACCTTC.

This rearrangement joins TRBV29-1 to TRBJ2-3; D may be TRBD1 or TRBD2 (6 bases each). V lost 8 bases and J 2 bases, leaving 14 bases between the germline ends. The CDR3 consists of 13 residues. Germline V gene data show CDR1 as SQVTM and CDR2 as ANQGSEA. CDR3 DNA: TGCAGCCTCGGGGGACACTACACAGATACGCAGTATTTT. Translated: CSLGGHYTDTQYF.

V is TRBV7-8 and J is TRBJ2-2; 7 bases line up with TRBD2. The V gene's germline CDR1 is SGHVS and CDR2 FQNEAQ. V was pared by 0 bases and J by 5 bases, with 9 bases of the junction left unmatched. The CDR3 extends over 17 amino acids. The DNA of the CDR3 is TGTGCCAGCAGCTTAGCAGGCGGGGGATACCTAACCGGGGAGCTGTTTTTT. Amino acid sequence: CASSLAGGGYLTGELFF.

V is TRBV5-5 and J is TRBJ1-1, with D perhaps TRBD1 (5 bases). The germline V gene encodes CDR1 SGHKS and CDR2 YYEKEE (reference sequence). V was pared by 3 bases and J by 1 base, with 10 bases between. CDR3 length: 14 residues. The chain's CDR3 is CASSWTGQNTEAFF. CDR3 bases: TGTGCCAGCAGCTGGACGGGGCAGAACACTGAAGCTTTCTTT.

This clonotype has just one count. This chain links TRBV6-6 with TRBJ1-1; TRBD1 might be the D (5 bases). Looked up from germline, CDR1 is MNHNY and CDR2 is SVGAGI (reference sequence). The CDR3 loop spans 14 amino acids. The V end was cut by 7 bases, the J end by 3 bases, with 15 bases between. The CDR3 loop is CASNLKQVHTEAFF. CDR3 DNA sequence: TGTGCCAGCAACCTTAAACAGGTCCACACTGAAGCTTTCTTT.

J is TRBJ1-1 and V is TRBV15; D is possibly TRBD1 (5 bases). V was trimmed by 5 bases and J by 1 base, leaving 8 bases between them. Germline CDR1 and CDR2: LNHNV and YYDKDF (reference sequence). The CDR3 length is 13 residues. CDR3 in amino acids: CATSRDGNTEAFF. CDR3 bases: TGTGCCACCAGCCGGGACGGGAACACTGAAGCTTTCTTT.

This chain connects TRBV6-5 to TRBJ1-1; tentative D call: TRBD1 (5 bases). V lost 4 bases, J lost 1 base, and 13 bases lay in between. CDR3 size: 15 residues. In germline, CDR1 is MNHEY, CDR2 SVGAGI. The CDR3 protein is CASSWGYTRNTEAFF. The CDR3 region has the DNA TGTGCCAGCAGTTGGGGCTACACACGGAACACTGAAGCTTTCTTT.

The V call is TRBV30, the J call TRBJ1-2, with D uncertain. CDR3 size: 13 residues. Deletions cut 4 bases from V and 2 bases from J, with 11 bases between. Per the germline V gene, CDR1 is GTSNPN and CDR2 is SVGIG (reference sequence). The DNA for the CDR3 is TGTGCCTGGACCGTCATACAGAACTATGGCTACACCTTC. Its protein is CAWTVIQNYGYTF.

This chain links TRBV6-5 with TRBJ2-5; D call uncertain. CDR1 MNHEY and CDR2 SVGAGI come from the germline V gene. The length of the CDR3 is 13 residues. Trimming shortened V by 2 bases and J by 4 bases, and 8 bases separated the two germline ends. CDR3 protein: CASSYLIGETQYF. CDR3 DNA sequence: TGTGCCAGCAGTTACCTGATCGGAGAGACCCAGTACTTC.

This rearrangement joins TRBV7-9 to TRBJ2-4; the D gene is possibly TRBD1 (5 bases). Trimming removed 5 bases at V and 9 bases at J, with 14 bases between. The CDR3 runs to 13 residues. From germline, CDR1 is SEHNR and CDR2 FQNEAQ (reference sequence). CDR3 sequence reads: CASSLRTNSIQYF. The CDR3 coding sequence is TGTGCCAGCAGCCTAAGGACAAATAGCATTCAGTACTTC.

This clonotype showed up just once. V is TRBV29-1 and J is TRBJ2-3; tentatively, D is TRBD2 (6 bases). Between the trimmed V and J ends, which lost 6 bases and 6 bases, there was a span of 16 bases. The CDR3 runs 13 residues. Per germline, CDR1 SQVTM and CDR2 ANQGSEA. The CDR3 DNA is TGCAGCGTAGATAGCGGCGGAGGGGATACGCAGTATTTT. Translated, it gives CSVDSGGGDTQYF.

Only one count was recorded for this clonotype. The chain joins TRBV20-1 to TRBJ2-7; 10 nucleotides agree with TRBD2. The CDR3 sequence is 13 residues long. Germline-derived CDR1 and CDR2 are DFQATT and SNEGSKA (reference sequence). The V segment lost 2 bases and the J segment 6 bases; nucleotides outside the gene matches: 4. CDR3 sequence: CSARRLAGVEQYF. The CDR3 coding sequence is TGCAGTGCTAGACGGCTAGCGGGGGTCGAGCAGTACTTC.

The V call is TRBV7-2, the J call TRBJ1-5; D remains ambiguous. The germline gives CDR1 SGHTA, CDR2 FQGNSA. There are 15 residues in the CDR3. V lost 5 bases and J lost 3, with 14 bases in between. In nucleotides, the CDR3 is TGTGCCAGCAGCACGAATGGACGTCTCAATCAGCCCCAGCATTTT. This sequence encodes CASSTNGRLNQPQHF.

This chain connects TRBV6-6 to TRBJ1-6; 9 nucleotides match TRBD1. The ends lost 10 bases at V and 10 bases at J; junction bases unmatched: 11. In germline, CDR1 is MNHNY, CDR2 SVGAGI (reference sequence). This CDR3 contains 14 residues. The CDR3 sequence is CATNPQGAKSPLHF. For the CDR3, the DNA is TGTGCCACCAACCCACAGGGGGCGAAGTCACCCCTCCACTTT.

The rearrangement links TRBV5-1 to TRBJ1-5; possible D gene TRBD1, 5 bases. From germline, CDR1 is SGHRS and CDR2 YFSETQ. The CDR3 contains 14 residues. V was clipped by 4 bases and J by 5 bases, with 13 bases between them. DNA for the CDR3: TGCGCCAGCAGCGCCTCGGGGGTCGATCAGCCCCAGCATTTT. This translates into CASSASGVDQPQHF.

The chain is built from TRBV6-1 and TRBJ2-7; the match to TRBD1 covers 11 bases. This CDR3 is built from 16 residues. CDR1 is MNHNS, CDR2 SASEGT, per germline. V dropped 2 bases and J dropped 2; count of bases not matched to a gene: 5. The CDR3: CASSELSGQGAYEQYF. Here the CDR3 DNA reads TGTGCCAGCAGTGAACTATCGGGACAGGGGGCCTACGAGCAGTACTTC.

J is TRBJ2-7 and V is TRBV20-1, with 10 bases matching TRBD2. Germline loops: CDR1 DFQATT, CDR2 SNEGSKA (reference sequence). The CDR3 runs 16 residues. Trimming at V came to 6 bases and at J to 0 bases, leaving 11 bases not matched to a gene. This chain's CDR3 is CSAVTPSGSVSYEQYF. For the CDR3, the DNA is TGCAGTGCCGTTACACCTAGCGGGAGCGTCTCCTACGAGCAGTACTTC.

V gene TRBV7-9 combines with J gene TRBJ2-7; 9 nucleotides match TRBD1. Germline CDR1 and CDR2: SEHNR and FQNEAQ (reference sequence). Trimming at V came to 1 base and at J to 6 bases, leaving 16 bases not matched to a gene. This CDR3 has 18 residues. The CDR3 is CASSLGVTGGSGYGEQYF. DNA for the CDR3: TGTGCCAGCAGCTTAGGCGTGACAGGGGGTTCCGGGTATGGCGAGCAGTACTTC. Looking up the rest from reference TRBV7-9 and TRBJ2-7 gives the full variable domain: DTGVSQNPRHKITKRGQNVTFRCDPISEHNRLYWYRQTLGQGPEFLTYFQNEAQLEKSRLLSDRFSAERPKGSFSTLEIQRTEQGDSAMYLCASSLGVTGGSGYGEQYFGPGTRLTVT.

The genes are TRBV9 and TRBJ2-1; TRBD1 or TRBD2 may be the D gene (7 bases each). CDR3 length: 16 amino acids. Looked up from germline, CDR1 is SGDLS and CDR2 is YYNGEE. V was shortened by 3 bases and J by 5 bases, with 18 bases between the two germline ends. The CDR3 sequence: CASSGAGEGADNEQFF. The CDR3 bases are TGTGCCAGCAGCGGGGCTGGGGAGGGGGCGGACAATGAGCAGTTCTTC.

The chain joins TRBV6-6 to TRBJ2-5, with TRBD2 matching 11 bases. Trimming took 9 bases from V and 4 from J; bases not matched to a gene: 10. This CDR3 has 15 residues. The germline V gene encodes CDR1 MNHNY and CDR2 SVGAGI (reference sequence). CDR3 residues: CASKYVGLAGETQYF. As DNA, the CDR3 is TGTGCCAGTAAATACGTCGGACTAGCGGGAGAGACCCAGTACTTC.

This chain uses TRBV25-1 with TRBJ2-5; D unresolved. Germline V gives CDR1 MGHDK, CDR2 SYGVNS. Trimming stripped 6 bases from V and 2 bases from J, with 7 bases between. This CDR3 spans 12 amino acids. The CDR3 nucleotides are TGTGCCAGCAGGATTCGACAAGAGACCCAGTACTTC. Protein: CASRIRQETQYF.

This clonotype was detected once. The chain recombines TRBV7-3 with TRBJ1-2, with a weak D call TRBD1 (5 bases). The V gene's germline CDR1 is SGHTA and CDR2 FQGTGA. The CDR3 loop spans 13 amino acids. Trimming stripped 4 bases from V and 7 bases from J, with 13 bases between. CDR3 protein: CASSSSGTGGYTF. The DNA for the CDR3 is TGTGCCAGCAGCTCCTCGGGGACCGGTGGCTACACCTTC.